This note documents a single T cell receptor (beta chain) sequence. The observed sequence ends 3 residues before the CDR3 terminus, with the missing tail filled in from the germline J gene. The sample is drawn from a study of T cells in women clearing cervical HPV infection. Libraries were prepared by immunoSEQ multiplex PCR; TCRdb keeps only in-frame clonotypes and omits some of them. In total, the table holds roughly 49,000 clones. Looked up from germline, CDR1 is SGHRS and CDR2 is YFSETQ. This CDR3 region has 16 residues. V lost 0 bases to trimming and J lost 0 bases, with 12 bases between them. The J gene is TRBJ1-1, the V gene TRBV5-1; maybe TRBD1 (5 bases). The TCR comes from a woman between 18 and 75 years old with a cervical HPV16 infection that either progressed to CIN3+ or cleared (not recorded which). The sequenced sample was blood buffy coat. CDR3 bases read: TGCGCCAGCAGCTTGGGGGAACAGGTCATGAACACTGAA. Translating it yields CASSLGEQVMNTE. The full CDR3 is CASSLGEQVMNTEAFF. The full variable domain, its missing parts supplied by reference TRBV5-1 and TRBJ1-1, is KAGVTQTPRYLIKTRGQQVTLSCSPISGHRSVSWYQQTPGQGLQFLFEYFSETQRNKGNFPGRFSGRQFSNSRSEMNVSTLELGDSALYLCASSLGEQVMNTEAFFGQGTRLTVV.